Below, 20 T cell receptor beta chains from the same sample are listed, as sequenced in a study of T cells after yellow fever vaccination. TCRdb reanalysed the 5' RACE reads using MiXCR and keeps one entry per CDR3 protein. The repertoire holds around 610,000 distinct CDR3 sequences, with 13% as singletons. The specimen comprised PBMCs, sampled on the day of the yellow fever booster vaccination. The receptors derive from a man younger than 40 who received the YFV17D yellow fever vaccine.

This chain joins TRBV6-2 or TRBV6-3 and TRBJ2-1; 15 positions agree with TRBD2. There are 18 residues in the CDR3. Trimming at V came to 7 bases and at J to 2 bases, leaving 9 bases not matched to a gene. Germline CDR1 reads MNHEY; CDR2 reads SVGEGT. CDR3 amino acids: CASTQSRTSGRAYNEQFF. CDR3 nucleotide sequence: TGTGCCAGCACCCAAAGCCGGACTAGCGGGAGGGCCTACAATGAGCAGTTCTTC.

This clonotype showed up just a few times. The chain couples TRBV19 to TRBJ2-1; 14 nucleotides agree with TRBD2. Germline trimming cut 7 bases from V and 9 bases from J; bases unmatched to any gene: 11. Germline V lookup: CDR1 LNHDA, CDR2 SQIVND (reference sequence). The CDR3 is made up of 16 amino acids. CDR3 sequence (DNA): TGTGCCAGTAAAGGGACTAGCGGGAGTAGAGCAGGTGAGCAGTTCTTC. Residues: CASKGTSGSRAGEQFF.

The chain joins TRBV12-3 or TRBV12-4 to TRBJ2-1, with D possibly being TRBD1 (5 bases). Trimming took 6 bases from V and 0 from J, leaving 12 bases between them. The CDR3 has 15 amino acids. The CDR3 sequence is CASRGPTRSYNEQFF. For the CDR3, the DNA is TGTGCCAGCAGGGGGCCGACCCGCTCCTACAATGAGCAGTTCTTC.

This clonotype was recorded a few times. This sequence joins TRBV11-2 and TRBJ2-7; a possible D gene is TRBD2 (6 bases). Trimming shortened V by 4 bases and J by 5 bases, and 27 bases separated the two germline ends. The CDR3 sequence is 18 residues long. CDR1 and CDR2 (germline): SGHAT, FQNNGV. The CDR3 region is CASSSRYPLALLGNEQYF. The CDR3 DNA follows: TGTGCCAGCAGCTCGCGATACCCACTAGCCCTTTTGGGGAACGAGCAGTACTTC. The complete variable domain, with remaining parts taken from reference TRBV11-2 and TRBJ2-7, reads EAGVAQSPRYKIIEKRQSVAFWCNPISGHATLYWYQQILGQGPKLLIQFQNNGVVDDSQLPKDRFSAERLKGVDSTLKIQPAKLEDSAVYLCASSSRYPLALLGNEQYFGPGTRLTVT.

The chain is built from TRBV29-1 and TRBJ2-7; the D call may be TRBD1 or TRBD2 (6 bases each). This CDR3 comprises 12 residues. Germline-derived CDR1 and CDR2 are SQVTM and ANQGSEA. V lost 6 bases and J 6 bases, leaving 15 bases between the germline ends. The CDR3 loop is CSVERQEGEQYF. CDR3 DNA: TGCAGCGTGGAAAGACAGGAGGGCGAGCAGTACTTC.

The gene calls are TRBV12-3 or TRBV12-4 and TRBJ2-1, with 8 bases matching TRBD2. The CDR3 is 17 amino acids. With V trimmed by 1 base and J by 6 bases, 11 bases remained unmatched. This CDR3 is CASSLGSGSGILNEQFF. CDR3 DNA: TGTGCCAGCAGTTTAGGGAGCGGGAGCGGTATCCTCAATGAGCAGTTCTTC.

This clonotype was found a few times. V and J are TRBV6-5 and TRBJ2-1, with 11 bases aligning to TRBD2. This CDR3 has 15 residues. J gave up 6 bases and V 5 bases, and 6 bases lay outside the gene matches. CDR1 and CDR2 (germline): MNHEY, SVGAGI. CDR3 residues: CASSTTGLAVNEQFF. The CDR3 coding sequence is TGTGCCAGCAGTACTACGGGACTAGCGGTCAATGAGCAGTTCTTC.

This clonotype appeared many times. This chain connects TRBV15 to TRBJ2-1; D could derive from TRBD1 or TRBD2 (5 bases each). Germline V CDR1 and CDR2: LNHNV, YYDKDF (reference sequence). The CDR3 sequence is 18 residues long. The ends were cut back, 1 base at V and 0 bases at J, with 16 bases in the middle. CDR3 coding DNA: TGTGCCACCAGCAGAGGGGGGTTCGGCGGTAGCTCCTACAATGAGCAGTTCTTC. Encoded protein: CATSRGGFGGSSYNEQFF.

This clonotype was detected a few times. The chain couples TRBV9 to TRBJ1-1; D is ambiguous. V lost 4 bases and J 6 bases, leaving 19 bases between the germline ends. The CDR3 extends over 15 amino acids. Germline V CDR1 and CDR2: SGDLS, YYNGEE. The CDR3 coding sequence is TGTGCCAGCAGCCCCCCCGGCCTGACCGGGCCTGAAGCTTTCTTT. Amino acid sequence: CASSPPGLTGPEAFF.

This CDR3 is CASSFRLYEQYF. In nucleotides, the CDR3 is TGTGCCAGCAGTTTTAGACTATACGAGCAGTACTTC. The chain uses TRBV12-3 or TRBV12-4 and TRBJ2-7, with D maybe TRBD2 (5 bases). The V end was cut by 3 bases, the J end by 4 bases, with 7 bases between. The CDR3 runs to 12 residues.

The sample holds a few counts of this clonotype. The rearrangement uses TRBV28 and TRBJ2-1, with 11 bases lining up with TRBD2. V shed 1 base, J shed 0 bases, and the junction held 20 bases outside the gene matches. Germline V gives CDR1 MDHEN, CDR2 SYDVKM. This CDR3 has 23 residues. The DNA for the CDR3 is TGTGCCAGCAGTTTATTTTTACGGATATCTTTAGGGACTAGCGGAAGCTCCTACAATGAGCAGTTCTTC. Translation gives CASSLFLRISLGTSGSSYNEQFF. Using reference TRBV28 and TRBJ2-1 for the parts outside the CDR3, the full variable domain is DVKVTQSSRYLVKRTGEKVFLECVQDMDHENMFWYRQDPGLGLRLIYFSYDVKMKEKGDIPEGYSVSREKKERFSLILESASTNQTSMYLCASSLFLRISLGTSGSSYNEQFFGPGTRLTVL.

This sequence joins TRBV15 and TRBJ2-3; 7 positions match TRBD1. The CDR3 runs to 15 residues. Germline trimming cut 3 bases from V and 0 bases from J; bases unmatched to any gene: 3. In germline, CDR1 is LNHNV, CDR2 YYDKDF (reference sequence). CDR3 sequence reads: CATSSRDSSTDTQYF. CDR3 bases: TGTGCCACCAGCAGCAGGGACAGCAGCACAGATACGCAGTATTTT.

There are a few counts of this clonotype. The chain employs TRBV2 and TRBJ2-1, with TRBD2 matching over 7 bases. Germline CDR1 and CDR2: SNHLY and FYNNEI. This CDR3 comprises 14 residues. Trimming removed 2 bases from V and 7 bases from J; junction bases left unmatched: 5. Here the CDR3 reads CASSEQRDENEQFF. For the CDR3, the DNA is TGTGCCAGCAGTGAACAGCGGGATGAAAATGAGCAGTTCTTC.

This clonotype was observed a handful of times. The rearrangement uses TRBV4-3 and TRBJ1-1; D perhaps matches TRBD1 (5 bases). V was shortened by 1 base and J by 7 bases, with 13 bases between the two germline ends. Looked up from germline, CDR1 is LGHNA and CDR2 is YSLEER. The length of the CDR3 is 14 residues. The CDR3 reads CASSQGFTGLEAFF. In DNA, the CDR3 is TGCGCCAGCAGCCAAGGGTTTACGGGGCTTGAAGCTTTCTTT.

There are a few counts of this clonotype. DNA for the CDR3: TGTGCCAGCAGGACCGGGACAGGGTGGCAGCCCCAGCATTTT. It specifies CASRTGTGWQPQHF. This chain joins TRBV6-1 and TRBJ1-5; the match to TRBD1 covers 9 bases. Trimming removed 6 bases from V and 7 bases from J; junction bases left unmatched: 7. Germline V lookup: CDR1 MNHNS, CDR2 SASEGT. The CDR3 loop spans 14 amino acids.

The table lists this clonotype with many counts. The chain joins TRBV11-2 to TRBJ1-1; D not certain. V dropped 0 bases and J dropped 3 bases, with 8 bases sitting between them. The CDR3 has 14 amino acids. Germline assignment: CDR1 SGHAT and CDR2 FQNNGV. This chain's CDR3 is CASSLDVLYTEAFF. The CDR3 nucleotides read TGTGCCAGCAGCTTAGATGTATTGTACACTGAAGCTTTCTTT.

The J gene is TRBJ2-7, the V gene TRBV20-1, with D hard to call. CDR1 and CDR2 from the germline V gene are DFQATT and SNEGSKA (reference sequence). CDR3 length: 14 residues. The V and J ends lost 0 bases and 2 bases respectively, with 11 bases between them. CDR3 sequence (DNA): TGCAGTGCTAGAGATCCAGTTCTAACCTACGAGCAGTACTTC. This codes for CSARDPVLTYEQYF.

V is TRBV23-1 and J is TRBJ2-2; possibly TRBD1 for D (5 bases). TRBV23-1 qualifies as an ORF whose function is uncertain. The CDR3 consists of 16 residues. Trimming shortened V by 7 bases and J by 1 base, and 16 bases separated the two germline ends. The CDR3 reads CASISADRQNTGELFF. DNA of the CDR3: TGCGCCAGCATTTCTGCAGACAGACAGAACACCGGGGAGCTGTTTTTT.

This clonotype was found many times. The gene calls are TRBV20-1 and TRBJ2-2; the match to TRBD2 covers 12 bases. CDR1 is DFQATT, CDR2 SNEGSKA, per germline (reference sequence). The CDR3 is made up of 16 amino acids. With V trimmed by 6 bases and J by 5 bases, 10 bases remained unmatched. The chain's CDR3 is CSAPGLAGRGTGELFF. CDR3 nucleotide sequence: TGCAGTGCACCGGGACTAGCGGGTCGGGGAACCGGGGAGCTGTTTTTT.

This chain links TRBV28 with TRBJ2-7, with 7 bases aligning to TRBD2. CDR3 length: 10 amino acids. The germline CDR1 and CDR2 sequences are MDHEN and SYDVKM. V lost 10 bases to trimming and J lost 9 bases; unmatched junction nucleotides: 6. The CDR3: CATHRGVQYF. The CDR3 bases are TGTGCCACCCATCGGGGGGTGCAGTACTTC.